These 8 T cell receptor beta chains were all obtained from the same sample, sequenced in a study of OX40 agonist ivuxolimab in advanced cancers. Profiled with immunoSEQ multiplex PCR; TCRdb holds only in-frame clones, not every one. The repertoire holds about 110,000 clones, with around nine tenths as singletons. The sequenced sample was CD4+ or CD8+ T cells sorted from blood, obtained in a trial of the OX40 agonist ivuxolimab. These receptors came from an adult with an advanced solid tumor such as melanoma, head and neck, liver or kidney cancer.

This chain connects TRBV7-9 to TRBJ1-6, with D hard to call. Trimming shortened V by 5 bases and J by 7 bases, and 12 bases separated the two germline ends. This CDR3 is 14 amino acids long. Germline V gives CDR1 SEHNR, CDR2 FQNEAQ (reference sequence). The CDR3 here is CASSGYDENSPLHF. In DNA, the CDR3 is TGTGCCAGCAGCGGCTACGACGAAAATTCACCCCTCCACTTT.

This chain's CDR3 is CSVDRPGTDTQYF. Here the CDR3 DNA reads TGCAGCGTTGACAGGCCAGGGACAGATACGCAGTATTTT. This sequence joins TRBV29-1 and TRBJ2-3; D perhaps matches TRBD1 (5 bases). Trimming cost V 3 bases and J 3 bases, with 10 bases left between them. Germline assignment: CDR1 SQVTM and CDR2 ANQGSEA. This CDR3 spans 13 amino acids.

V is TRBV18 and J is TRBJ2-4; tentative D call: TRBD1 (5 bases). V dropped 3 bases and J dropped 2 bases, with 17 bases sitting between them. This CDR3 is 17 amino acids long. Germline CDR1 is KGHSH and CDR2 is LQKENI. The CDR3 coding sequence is TGTGCCAGCTCACCCATCTCCGCGACAGTAACCAAAAACATTCAGTACTTC. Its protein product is CASSPISATVTKNIQYF.

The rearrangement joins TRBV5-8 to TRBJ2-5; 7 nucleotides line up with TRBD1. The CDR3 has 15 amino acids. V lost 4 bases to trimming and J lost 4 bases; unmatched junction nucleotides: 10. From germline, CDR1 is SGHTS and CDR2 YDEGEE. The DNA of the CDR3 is TGTGCCAGCAGCCCGAGGGGACAGAAGTTAGAGACCCAGTACTTC. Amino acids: CASSPRGQKLETQYF. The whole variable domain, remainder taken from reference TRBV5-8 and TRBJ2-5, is EAGVTQSPTHLIKTRGQQATLRCSPISGHTSVYWYQQALGLGLQFLLWYDEGEERNRGNFPPRFSGRQFPNYSSELNVNALELEDSALYLCASSPRGQKLETQYFGPGTRLLVL.

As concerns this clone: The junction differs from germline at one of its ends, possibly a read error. The CDR3 here is CAGSFDRGDQPQHF. In nucleotides, the CDR3 is TGTGCCGGCAGCTTTGACAGGGGGGACCAGCCCCAGCATTTT. The J gene is TRBJ1-5, the V gene TRBV7-9; 9 bases match TRBD1. Germline V CDR1 and CDR2: SEHNR, FQNEAQ (reference sequence). The CDR3 runs to 14 residues.

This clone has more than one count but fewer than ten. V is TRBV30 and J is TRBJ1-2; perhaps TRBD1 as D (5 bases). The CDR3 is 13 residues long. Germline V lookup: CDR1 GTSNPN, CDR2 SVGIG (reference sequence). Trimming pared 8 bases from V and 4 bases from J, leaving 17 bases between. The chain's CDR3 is CAGRRGAGYGYTF. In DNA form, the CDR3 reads TGTGCCGGAAGGAGGGGCGCAGGCTATGGCTACACCTTC.

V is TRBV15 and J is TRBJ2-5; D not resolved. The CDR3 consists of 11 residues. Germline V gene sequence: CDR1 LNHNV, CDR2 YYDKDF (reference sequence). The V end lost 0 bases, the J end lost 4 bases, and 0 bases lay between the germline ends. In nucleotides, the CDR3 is TGTGCCACCAGCAGAGAAGAGACCCAGTACTTC. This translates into CATSREETQYF.

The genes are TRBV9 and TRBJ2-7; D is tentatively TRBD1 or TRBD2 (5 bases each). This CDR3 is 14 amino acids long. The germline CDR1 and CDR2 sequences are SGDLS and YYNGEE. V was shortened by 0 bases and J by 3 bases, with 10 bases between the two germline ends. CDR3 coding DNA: TGTGCCAGCAGCGTAGGCTGGGACGGCTACGAGCAGTACTTC. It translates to CASSVGWDGYEQYF.